The 8 T cell receptor beta chains in this list originate from one sample, sequenced in a study of shared T cell receptors in the human thymus listed by TCRdb under 2021. The library was made by the immunoSEQ multiplex PCR assay. TCRdb retrieved this table from immuneACCESS and kept in-frame rearrangements only. Not all clones are present; in checked studies, unresolved V genes account for under half, and no reason is known for the remainder. This sample gives approximately 490,000 clones in total; around 82% of them show up just once. Of the sample, more than 0.01% is held by the ten largest clones. The same sample was also used in a study of human thymus T cells.

Sequencing used thymocytes. The receptors were gathered from a boy in the first two years of life with a congenital heart defect. Donor details come from another sample of the same person, matched by shared clones.

This chain uses TRBV19 with TRBJ2-1; weak D call: TRBD2 (6 bases). CDR3 length: 11 residues. In germline, CDR1 is LNHDA, CDR2 SQIVND (reference sequence). Trimming took 7 bases from V and 12 from J, leaving 13 bases between them. CDR3 nucleotide sequence: TGTGCCAGTAAGAGCGGGCAGCGGCAGTTCTTC. Amino acids: CASKSGQRQFF.

The genes are TRBV7-2 and TRBJ1-1; D is ambiguous. The V end was cut by 2 bases, the J end by 1 base, with 11 bases between. The germline gives CDR1 SGHTA, CDR2 FQGNSA. CDR3 length: 15 residues. The CDR3 loop is CASSLSGGGNTEAFF. DNA for the CDR3: TGTGCCAGCAGCTTATCTGGAGGAGGGAACACTGAAGCTTTCTTT.

This chain uses TRBV28 with TRBJ2-1; unclear D gene. V shed 2 bases and J shed 8 bases, with 10 bases lying between them. Per germline, CDR1 MDHEN and CDR2 SYDVKM. The CDR3 has 13 amino acids. The CDR3 coding sequence is TGTGCCAGCAGTTTAGCAGTTACATATGAGCAGTTCTTC. Translated: CASSLAVTYEQFF.

This clone was seen only once. The V gene is TRBV7-2, the J gene TRBJ2-3; D unresolved. V lost 3 bases, J lost 6 bases, and 19 bases lay in between. This CDR3 has 16 amino acids. From germline, CDR1 is SGHTA and CDR2 FQGNSA. CDR3 DNA: TGTGCCAGCAGCTTCCGTCTAGACCTTCACTGGGATACGCAGTATTTT. This codes for CASSFRLDLHWDTQYF.

The chain recombines TRBV5-1 with TRBJ2-7, with 7 bases identical to TRBD1. J gave up 2 bases and V 4 bases, and 6 bases lay outside the gene matches. CDR1 and CDR2 from the germline V gene are SGHRS and YFSETQ. The CDR3 runs to 14 residues. DNA of the CDR3: TGCGCCAGCAGCCCCGGGACAGTCACCTACGAGCAGTACTTC. Its protein product is CASSPGTVTYEQYF.

V and J are TRBV11-3 and TRBJ2-7, with D possibly matching TRBD2 (5 bases). Germline CDR1 and CDR2: SGHNT and YENEEA. CDR3 size: 14 residues. V was shortened by 5 bases and J by 2 bases, with 13 bases between the two germline ends. CDR3 in DNA: TGTGCCAGCAGCACTAGGACGACGACCTACGAGCAGTACTTC. Translating it yields CASSTRTTTYEQYF.

This chain uses TRBV5-4 with TRBJ1-4, with a possible D match to TRBD1 (5 bases). The CDR3 contains 16 residues. Germline lookup yields CDR1 SGHNT and CDR2 YYREEE (reference sequence). With 0 bases removed from V and 7 bases from J, the gap between germline ends came to 16 bases. CDR3 sequence reads: CASSLGVARAREKLFF. CDR3 bases: TGTGCCAGCAGCTTGGGGGTGGCCAGGGCACGTGAAAAACTGTTTTTT.

This clone was observed once. The CDR3 sequence: CASSEGIQETQYF. DNA for the CDR3: TGTGCCAGCAGCGAGGGAATCCAAGAGACCCAGTACTTC. The chain uses TRBV7-9 and TRBJ2-5; tentatively, D is TRBD2 (5 bases). Germline V gene lookup returns CDR1 SEHNR and CDR2 FQNEAQ (reference sequence). CDR3 length equals 13 residues. V was pared by 5 bases and J by 1 base, with 8 bases between.